The clone carrying this T cell receptor (beta chain) was seen a few times. Its specificity is unknown. The data were taken from a study of CD8+ T cells in alopecia areata. Turning to the study itself: At a dose of 5 to 10 mg twice daily, oral tofacitinib was given to treated patients.

Findings and limits, study-wide: The link between baseline CD8+ expansion and response remains uncertain with one nonresponder. Many expanded lesional clones persisted in scalp and blood during tofacitinib treatment. Lesional scalp displayed greater clonality than normal scalp, most notably in alopecia totalis/universalis.

Treatment indicated: oral pan-JAK inhibitor, 5-10 mg twice daily. The CDR3 has 11 residues. From germline, CDR1 is SGHAT and CDR2 FQNNGV. V was clipped by 4 bases and J by 12 bases, with 10 bases between them. The authors extracted RNA and reverse transcribed it into cDNA as the sequencing template. Only in-frame clones appear in the TCRdb table, and some are missing; sequencing was by immunoSEQ multiplex PCR. This sample has roughly 250,000 clones, with about 62% found just once. The sequence derives from a human donor with alopecia areata. The material sequenced was CD4+ T cells sorted from blood, taken at week 52, from a patient treated with tofacitinib. The chain combines TRBV11-2 with TRBJ2-1; D gene ambiguous. The CDR3 is CASSYSYRQFF. For the CDR3, the DNA is TGTGCCAGCAGCTACTCCTATCGGCAGTTCTTC.